This TCR beta chain was captured in a study of T cell repertoires in cytomegalovirus infection. Study at large: CMV infection together with matching HLA type was indicated by public TCR beta signatures. Findings and caveats of the study: HLA-C-restricted, CMV-specific TCR beta clonotypes were dominant ex vivo.

With regard to this clonotype: As yet, its antigen is unknown.

TCRdb analysed the reads with MiXCR anew, one entry per CDR3 protein. The sample lists about 360,000 distinct CDR3 sequences; 15% to 20% were seen once. The CDR3 spans 17 residues. The V segment lost 6 bases and the J segment 6 bases; nucleotides outside the gene matches: 11. The specimen was PBMCs. The gene calls are TRBV12-3 or TRBV12-4 and TRBJ2-1, with 13 bases matching TRBD2. The receptor comes from a human donor in good health (CMV status not recorded). Some clones in this sample may be carry-over from other donors' samples. The CDR3, as DNA: TGTGCCAGCAGCCTCCAAACTAGCGGGAGGGCCCGCAATGAGCAGTTCTTC. Its translation is CASSLQTSGRARNEQFF.